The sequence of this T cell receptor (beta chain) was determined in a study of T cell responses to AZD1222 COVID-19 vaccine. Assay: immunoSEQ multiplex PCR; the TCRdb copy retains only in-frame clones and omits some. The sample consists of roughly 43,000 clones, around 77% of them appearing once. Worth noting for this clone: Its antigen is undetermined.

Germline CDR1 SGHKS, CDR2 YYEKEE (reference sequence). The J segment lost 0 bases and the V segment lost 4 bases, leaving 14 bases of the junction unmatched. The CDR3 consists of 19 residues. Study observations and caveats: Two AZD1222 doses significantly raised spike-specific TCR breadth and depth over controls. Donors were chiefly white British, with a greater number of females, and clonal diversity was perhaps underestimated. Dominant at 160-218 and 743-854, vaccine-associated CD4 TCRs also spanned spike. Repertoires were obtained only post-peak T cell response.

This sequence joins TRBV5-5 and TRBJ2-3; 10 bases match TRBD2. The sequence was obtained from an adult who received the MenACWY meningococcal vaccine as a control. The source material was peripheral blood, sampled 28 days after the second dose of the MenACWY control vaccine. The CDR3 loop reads CASSPTRVAGGSSTDTQYF. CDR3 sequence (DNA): TGTGCCAGCAGCCCGACGAGGGTAGCGGGGGGCTCTAGCACAGATACGCAGTATTTT.